This TCR beta chain was retrieved from a study of OX40 agonist ivuxolimab in advanced cancers. About the research overall: Ivuxolimab, an antibody acting as an agonist of OX40 (CD134), was used to treat patients. Patients were about 83% male with ages roughly 20 to 80, mean about 54.

Of note for this clone: Its antigen is not identified.

Findings and limits, study-wide: Among patients with partial responses at 0.1-3.0 mg/kg, clonal expansion was among the lowest. The antigens recognized by the expanded peripheral T cells, that is their antigen specificity, were not determined.

Only in-frame clones appear in the TCRdb table, and some are missing; sequencing was by immunoSEQ multiplex PCR. The top ten hold less than 15% of the sample, which has about 14,000 clones, about 82% seen once. The material sequenced was CD4+ or CD8+ T cells sorted from blood, taken in a trial of the OX40 agonist ivuxolimab. The TCR originated in an adult with an advanced solid tumor such as melanoma, head and neck, liver or kidney cancer.

Written as DNA, the CDR3 is TGTGCCAGCAGCCCGGGACAGGACTCCTACGAGCAGTACTTC. Translation gives CASSPGQDSYEQYF. This chain joins TRBV7-9 and TRBJ2-7, with 8 bases fitting TRBD1. Trimming at V came to 5 bases and at J to 0 bases, leaving 3 bases not matched to a gene. Germline CDR1 is SEHNR and CDR2 is FQNEAQ (reference sequence). This CDR3 comprises 14 residues.